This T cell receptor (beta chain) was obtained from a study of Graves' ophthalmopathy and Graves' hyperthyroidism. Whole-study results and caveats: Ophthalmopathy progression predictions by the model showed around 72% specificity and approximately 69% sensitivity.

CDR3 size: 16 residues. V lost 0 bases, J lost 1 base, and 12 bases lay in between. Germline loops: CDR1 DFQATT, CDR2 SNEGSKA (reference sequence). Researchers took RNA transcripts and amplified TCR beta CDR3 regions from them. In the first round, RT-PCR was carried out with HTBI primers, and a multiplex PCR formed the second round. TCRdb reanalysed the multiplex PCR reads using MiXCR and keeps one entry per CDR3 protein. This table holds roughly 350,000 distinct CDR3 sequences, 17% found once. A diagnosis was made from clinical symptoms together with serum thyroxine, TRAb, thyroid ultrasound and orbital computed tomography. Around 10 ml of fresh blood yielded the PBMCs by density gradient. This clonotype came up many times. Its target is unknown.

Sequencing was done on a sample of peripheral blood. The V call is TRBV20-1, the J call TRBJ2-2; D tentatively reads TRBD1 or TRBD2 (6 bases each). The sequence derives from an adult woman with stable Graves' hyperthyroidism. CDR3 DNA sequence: TGCAGTGCTAGAGATACGGCGGGACAGAACACCGGGGAGCTGTTTTTT. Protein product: CSARDTAGQNTGELFF.